The rows below give T cell receptor beta chains drawn from one sample of a study of technical replicates of blood from four donors. The repertoire was sequenced with immunoSEQ multiplex PCR; TCRdb's copy has only in-frame clones and lacks some. Of around 81,000 clones detected, 75% to 90% appear once; the ten largest clones hold around 3.9%. Source material: PBMCs. These receptors were taken from a human donor in good health. Some clones in this sample may be carry-over from other donors' samples. CDR3s include the opening cysteine and the closing phenylalanine or tryptophan. The D gene is left open where the match is weak. Some rows have no size entry. The others give once, few or many, or a class for an expanded clone.

J gene: TRBJ2-3
clone size: -
D gene: TRBD2
V gene: TRBV5-5
CDR3 protein: CASSWGTSGGSDTQYF
CDR3 DNA: TGTGCCAGCAGCTGGGGGACTAGCGGGGGGTCAGATACGCAGTATTTT

J gene: TRBJ2-1
clone size: -
D gene: TRBD2
V gene: TRBV7-3
CDR3 protein: CASSLGTSGIPTNNEQFF
CDR3 DNA: TGTGCCAGCAGCTTGGGGACTAGCGGGATCCCAACCAACAATGAGCAGTTCTTC

J gene: TRBJ2-5
clone size: -
D gene: -
V gene: TRBV7-8
CDR3 protein: CASSLGMRGREETQYF
CDR3 DNA: TGTGCCAGCAGCTTAGGAATGCGGGGCAGGGAAGAGACCCAGTACTTC

J gene: TRBJ2-3
clone size: -
D gene: -
V gene: TRBV5-6
CDR3 protein: CASSLAMAGADTQYF
CDR3 DNA: TGTGCCAGCAGCTTGGCCATGGCAGGGGCAGATACGCAGTATTTT

J gene: TRBJ1-2
clone size: once
D gene: TRBD1
V gene: TRBV15
CDR3 protein: CATSRDRGTGVYGYTF
CDR3 DNA: TGTGCCACCAGCAGAGATCGGGGGACAGGGGTCTATGGCTACACCTTC

J gene: TRBJ1-1
clone size: -
D gene: TRBD1
V gene: TRBV7-3
CDR3 protein: CASSLRGGTGLLNTEAFF
CDR3 DNA: TGTGCCAGCAGCTTAAGGGGGGGGACAGGTCTTTTGAACACTGAAGCTTTCTTT

J gene: TRBJ1-2
clone size: -
D gene: -
V gene: TRBV4-3
CDR3 protein: CASSQRQAQYGYTF
CDR3 DNA: TGCGCCAGCAGCCAGCGACAGGCCCAATATGGCTACACCTTC

J gene: TRBJ2-7
clone size: -
D gene: TRBD1
V gene: TRBV7-9
CDR3 protein: CATSRATGGEWEWVYEQYF
CDR3 DNA: TGTGCCACATCGAGAGCGACAGGGGGCGAGTGGGAGTGGGTCTACGAGCAGTACTTC

J gene: TRBJ2-2
clone size: -
D gene: -
V gene: TRBV2
CDR3 protein: CASSVQGTGELFF
CDR3 DNA: TGTGCCAGCAGTGTGCAGGGAACCGGGGAGCTGTTTTTT

J gene: TRBJ2-2
clone size: -
D gene: -
V gene: TRBV15
CDR3 protein: CATSSGGNTGELFF
CDR3 DNA: TGTGCCACCAGCAGCGGGGGGAACACCGGGGAGCTGTTTTTT

J gene: TRBJ1-5
clone size: few
D gene: -
V gene: TRBV28
CDR3 protein: CASSEVGNQPQHF
CDR3 DNA: TGTGCCAGCAGTGAGGTTGGCAATCAGCCCCAGCATTTT

J gene: TRBJ2-7
clone size: -
D gene: -
V gene: TRBV5-1
CDR3 protein: CASSLGPGSYEQYF
CDR3 DNA: TGCGCCAGCAGCTTGGGTCCGGGGTCCTACGAGCAGTACTTC

J gene: TRBJ2-7
clone size: -
D gene: TRBD1
V gene: TRBV9
CDR3 protein: CASSARTGDEQYF
CDR3 DNA: TGTGCCAGCAGCGCCCGAACAGGGGACGAGCAGTACTTC

J gene: TRBJ1-5
clone size: -
D gene: -
V gene: TRBV19
CDR3 protein: CASSIGGVDSNQPQHF
CDR3 DNA: TGTGCCAGTAGTATCGGTGGAGTGGATAGCAATCAGCCCCAGCATTTT

J gene: TRBJ2-3
clone size: -
D gene: TRBD2
V gene: TRBV7-8
CDR3 protein: CASRDLAGGTDTQYF
CDR3 DNA: TGTGCCAGCAGAGATCTAGCGGGGGGCACAGATACGCAGTATTTT

J gene: TRBJ2-1
clone size: -
D gene: -
V gene: TRBV4-3
CDR3 protein: CASSQEGRGNEQFF
CDR3 DNA: TGCGCCAGCAGCCAAGAGGGCAGGGGCAATGAGCAGTTCTTC

J gene: TRBJ1-6
clone size: -
D gene: -
V gene: TRBV29-1
CDR3 protein: CSVGPGGLDSPLHF
CDR3 DNA: TGCAGCGTTGGGCCGGGGGGGCTCGATTCACCCCTCCACTTT

J gene: TRBJ1-1
clone size: many
D gene: TRBD1
V gene: TRBV4-3
CDR3 protein: CASSLGTGGAEAFF
CDR3 DNA: TGCGCCAGCAGCTTAGGGACAGGGGGTGCTGAAGCTTTCTTT